This T cell receptor beta chain was identified during a study of cytomegalovirus exposure and HLA in healthy donors. V gave up 8 bases and J gave up 2 bases, with 9 bases separating them. Per the germline V gene, CDR1 is WSHSY and CDR2 is SAAADI. The CDR3 loop spans 13 amino acids. A multiplex PCR was run with 60 Vbeta primers and 13 Jbeta primers. Measured with immunoSEQ multiplex PCR; TCRdb has only the in-frame clones, and not every one. The sample consists of some 270,000 clones, roughly 91% of them appearing once. The clonotype originates from a girl aged 2-9 years in good health and CMV-seronegative. This chain connects TRBV10-2 to TRBJ2-2, with D tentatively TRBD1 (5 bases). Sequenced: PBMCs. For the CDR3, the DNA is TGCGCCAGCGTTCAGGGTAACACCGGGGAGCTGTTTTTT. It codes for CASVQGNTGELFF.